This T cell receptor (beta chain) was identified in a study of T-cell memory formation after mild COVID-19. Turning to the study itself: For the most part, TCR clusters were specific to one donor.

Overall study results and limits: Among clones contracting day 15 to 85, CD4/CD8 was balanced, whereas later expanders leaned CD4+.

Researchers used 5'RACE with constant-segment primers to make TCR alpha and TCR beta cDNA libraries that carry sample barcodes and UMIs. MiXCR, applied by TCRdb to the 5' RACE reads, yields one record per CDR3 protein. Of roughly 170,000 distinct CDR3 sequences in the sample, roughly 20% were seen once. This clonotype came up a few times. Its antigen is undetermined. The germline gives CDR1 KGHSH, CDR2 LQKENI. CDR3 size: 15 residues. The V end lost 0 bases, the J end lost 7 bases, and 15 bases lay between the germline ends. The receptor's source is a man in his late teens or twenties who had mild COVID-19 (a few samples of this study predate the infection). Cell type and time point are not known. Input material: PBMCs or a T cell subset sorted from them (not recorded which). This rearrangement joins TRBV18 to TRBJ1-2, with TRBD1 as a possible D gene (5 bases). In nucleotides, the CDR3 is TGTGCCAGCTCACCACCGCAGGCCGGGACCGGTGGCTACACCTTC. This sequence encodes CASSPPQAGTGGYTF.